This is a list of T cell receptor beta chains from one sample in a study of shared clonotypes between healthy human individuals. The repertoire was sequenced with immunoSEQ multiplex PCR; TCRdb's copy has only in-frame clones and lacks some. Seen here are 2 million to 2.5 million clones, 90% to 95% observed once, and the top ten hold 1.5% to 2%. Sample: naive CD8+ T cells from PBMCs. The receptors stem from a man younger than 35 in good health. Some clones in this sample may be carry-over from other donors' samples. Each CDR3 is given with its conserved first and last residue. A D gene is named only where the DNA matches it firmly. Where a row states a size, it is once, few, many or the class of an expanded clone; other rows omit it.

abundance: NA
d_gene: NA
j_gene: TRBJ2-7
v_gene: TRBV11-2
CDR3aa: CASSFERDNYEQYF
CDR3nt: TGTGCCAGCAGCTTCGAACGGGACAACTACGAGCAGTACTTC

abundance: NA
d_gene: NA
j_gene: TRBJ2-1
v_gene: TRBV27
CDR3aa: CATRERGTEQFF
CDR3nt: TGTGCCACCAGGGAAAGGGGAACTGAGCAGTTCTTC

abundance: once
d_gene: TRBD1
j_gene: TRBJ2-2
v_gene: TRBV5-1
CDR3aa: CASSFGYGQGETGELFF
CDR3nt: TGCGCCAGCAGCTTCGGATACGGACAGGGTGAAACCGGGGAGCTGTTTTTT

abundance: few
d_gene: NA
j_gene: TRBJ1-2
v_gene: TRBV27
CDR3aa: CASSFQRSGTTLYTF
CDR3nt: TGTGCCAGCAGTTTCCAAAGATCCGGGACAACGCTCTACACCTTC

abundance: once
d_gene: NA
j_gene: TRBJ2-5
v_gene: TRBV30
CDR3aa: CAWTGLFGGPRLETQYF
CDR3nt: TGTGCCTGGACGGGATTATTTGGAGGGCCGCGTTTGGAGACCCAGTACTTC

abundance: NA
d_gene: TRBD2
j_gene: TRBJ2-3
v_gene: TRBV7-2
CDR3aa: CASSHTSGLDTQYF
CDR3nt: TGTGCCAGCAGCCATACTAGCGGGTTAGATACGCAGTATTTT

abundance: NA
d_gene: TRBD2
j_gene: TRBJ2-7
v_gene: TRBV28
CDR3aa: CASSSWTSRYYEQYF
CDR3nt: TGTGCCAGCAGTTCATGGACTAGCCGGTACTACGAGCAGTACTTC

abundance: NA
d_gene: TRBD2
j_gene: TRBJ2-1
v_gene: TRBV19
CDR3aa: CASSKAGGYNEQFF
CDR3nt: TGTGCCAGTAGTAAGGCGGGAGGGTACAATGAGCAGTTCTTC

abundance: NA
d_gene: TRBD2
j_gene: TRBJ2-5
v_gene: TRBV19
CDR3aa: CASSPRARELRQETQYF
CDR3nt: TGTGCCAGTAGTCCAAGGGCGCGGGAGCTCAGGCAAGAGACCCAGTACTTC

abundance: NA
d_gene: NA
j_gene: TRBJ1-2
v_gene: TRBV9
CDR3aa: CASSSSTGPAGGYTF
CDR3nt: TGTGCCAGCAGCTCTTCAACGGGACCGGCAGGAGGCTACACCTTC

abundance: NA
d_gene: NA
j_gene: TRBJ1-3
v_gene: TRBV15
CDR3aa: CATSTDRGSGNTIYF
CDR3nt: TGTGCCACCAGCACGGACCGGGGCTCTGGAAACACCATATATTTT

abundance: once
d_gene: NA
j_gene: TRBJ1-5
v_gene: TRBV28
CDR3aa: CASSLMGRGNQPQHF
CDR3nt: TGTGCCAGCAGTCTCATGGGGCGAGGCAATCAGCCCCAGCATTTT

abundance: NA
d_gene: NA
j_gene: TRBJ2-3
v_gene: TRBV4-1
CDR3aa: CASSQRTARGTDTQYF
CDR3nt: TGCGCCAGCAGCCAAAGGACGGCCCGCGGCACAGATACGCAGTATTTT

abundance: NA
d_gene: TRBD1
j_gene: TRBJ2-5
v_gene: TRBV12-5
CDR3aa: CASGTGQGPETQYF
CDR3nt: TGTGCTAGTGGTACGGGACAGGGCCCCGAGACCCAGTACTTC

abundance: NA
d_gene: NA
j_gene: TRBJ2-1
v_gene: TRBV27
CDR3aa: CASSFAWGLNEQFF
CDR3nt: TGTGCCAGCAGTTTTGCCTGGGGGCTCAATGAGCAGTTCTTC

abundance: NA
d_gene: NA
j_gene: TRBJ1-5
v_gene: TRBV27
CDR3aa: CASSPNTRVALINQPQHF
CDR3nt: TGTGCCAGCAGTCCGAACACAAGGGTCGCCTTAATCAATCAGCCCCAGCATTTT

abundance: NA
d_gene: NA
j_gene: TRBJ2-7
v_gene: TRBV13
CDR3aa: CASSFGRGGSEQYF
CDR3nt: TGTGCCAGCAGCTTCGGTCGAGGGGGGAGCGAGCAGTACTTC

abundance: once
d_gene: NA
j_gene: TRBJ1-1
v_gene: TRBV6-6
CDR3aa: CASSYSGGGYEAFF
CDR3nt: TGTGCCAGCAGTTACTCCGGGGGGGGCTATGAAGCTTTCTTT

abundance: NA
d_gene: TRBD1
j_gene: TRBJ1-5
v_gene: TRBV6-5
CDR3aa: CASSEDRSNQPQHF
CDR3nt: TGTGCCAGCAGTGAGGACAGGAGCAATCAGCCCCAGCATTTT

abundance: NA
d_gene: TRBD1
j_gene: TRBJ2-5
v_gene: TRBV7-9
CDR3aa: CASSGRITGTAETQYF
CDR3nt: TGTGCCAGCAGCGGCAGAATTACCGGGACAGCAGAGACCCAGTACTTC

abundance: NA
d_gene: NA
j_gene: TRBJ1-1
v_gene: TRBV29-1
CDR3aa: CSVEEGGGPQAFF
CDR3nt: TGCAGCGTTGAAGAAGGAGGGGGGCCTCAAGCTTTCTTT

abundance: NA
d_gene: NA
j_gene: TRBJ2-5
v_gene: TRBV7-9
CDR3aa: CASSPAPEETQYF
CDR3nt: TGTGCCAGCAGCCCGGCCCCTGAGGAGACCCAGTACTTC

abundance: NA
d_gene: NA
j_gene: TRBJ1-1
v_gene: TRBV6-5
CDR3aa: CASRRGHTEAFF
CDR3nt: TGTGCCAGCCGCCGGGGGCACACTGAAGCTTTCTTT

abundance: once
d_gene: TRBD2
j_gene: TRBJ2-7
v_gene: TRBV7-9
CDR3aa: CASSPRTSGAYEQYF
CDR3nt: TGTGCCAGCAGCCCCCGGACTAGCGGGGCCTACGAGCAGTACTTC

abundance: NA
d_gene: NA
j_gene: TRBJ1-1
v_gene: TRBV28
CDR3aa: CASSPQGSVQGDWAFF
CDR3nt: TGTGCCAGCAGTCCCCAAGGATCGGTCCAGGGAGACTGGGCTTTCTTT

abundance: NA
d_gene: NA
j_gene: TRBJ1-4
v_gene: TRBV28
CDR3aa: CASSTQRAGEKLFF
CDR3nt: TGTGCCAGCAGTACCCAGAGGGCGGGCGAAAAACTGTTTTTT

abundance: NA
d_gene: NA
j_gene: TRBJ2-7
v_gene: TRBV28
CDR3aa: CASSFGGRSYEQYF
CDR3nt: TGTGCCAGCAGTTTCGGAGGGAGGAGCTACGAGCAGTACTTC

abundance: NA
d_gene: TRBD1
j_gene: TRBJ2-3
v_gene: TRBV7-8
CDR3aa: CASSLLTGGTDTQYF
CDR3nt: TGTGCCAGCAGCTTACTGACAGGGGGCACAGATACGCAGTATTTT

abundance: NA
d_gene: TRBD2
j_gene: TRBJ2-7
v_gene: TRBV29-1
CDR3aa: CSVEGVGREPTYEQYF
CDR3nt: TGCAGCGTTGAAGGGGTAGGGCGGGAGCCGACCTACGAGCAGTACTTC

abundance: NA
d_gene: TRBD2
j_gene: TRBJ2-7
v_gene: TRBV27
CDR3aa: CASSLLAGSYEQYF
CDR3nt: TGTGCCAGCAGTCTACTAGCGGGATCCTACGAGCAGTACTTC

abundance: NA
d_gene: TRBD1
j_gene: TRBJ1-1
v_gene: TRBV2
CDR3aa: CASKYGTGNTEAFF
CDR3nt: TGTGCCAGCAAGTATGGGACAGGGAACACTGAAGCTTTCTTT

abundance: NA
d_gene: TRBD1
j_gene: TRBJ1-1
v_gene: TRBV7-9
CDR3aa: CASSPTTLTGPEAFF
CDR3nt: TGTGCCAGCAGCCCGACCACCCTGACAGGGCCTGAAGCTTTCTTT

abundance: NA
d_gene: NA
j_gene: TRBJ1-5
v_gene: TRBV7-9
CDR3aa: CASSLTDSNQPQHF
CDR3nt: TGTGCCAGCAGCCTGACGGATAGCAATCAGCCCCAGCATTTT

abundance: NA
d_gene: TRBD2
j_gene: TRBJ2-5
v_gene: TRBV27
CDR3aa: CASSSTPGLAGGSETQYF
CDR3nt: TGTGCCAGCAGTTCCACGCCGGGACTAGCGGGAGGGTCGGAGACCCAGTACTTC

abundance: NA
d_gene: NA
j_gene: TRBJ1-1
v_gene: TRBV28
CDR3aa: CASSNDTPGIAFF
CDR3nt: TGTGCCAGCAGCAACGATACCCCAGGGATAGCTTTCTTT

abundance: NA
d_gene: TRBD1
j_gene: TRBJ2-5
v_gene: TRBV2
CDR3aa: CASSWVRTGETQYF
CDR3nt: TGTGCCAGCAGTTGGGTCCGGACAGGAGAGACCCAGTACTTC